The text below deals with one T cell receptor (beta chain). The V end lost 8 bases, the J end lost 6 bases, and 17 bases lay between the germline ends. Germline CDR1 MNHEY, CDR2 SVGAGI. This CDR3 spans 15 amino acids. The data derive from a study of blood T cell repertoires in COVID-19. Study as a whole: Samples of COVID-19 (acute and convalescent) were obtained from the United States, Italy and Spain. The cDNA or gDNA used as material had been derived from T cells, B-cell-depleted T cells, or PBMCs.

Per the original methods: The authors estimated nucleated cell counts from reference gene primer amplification. The repertoire was sequenced with immunoSEQ multiplex PCR; TCRdb's copy has only in-frame clones and lacks some. D and trimming were read from the DNA, whereas the V and J calls and clone size are those reported in that table. The data contain 28,000 or so clones, roughly nine tenths of them singletons. This chain connects TRBV6-5 to TRBJ1-6, with D possibly being TRBD1 (6 bases). The receptor's source is a human donor with active COVID-19. The donor label of this sample is uncertain. Sequenced sample: peripheral blood. In DNA, the CDR3 is TGTGCCAGCGCTCGACTGGACAGTACTAATTCACCCCTCCACTTT. This codes for CASARLDSTNSPLHF.